The subject of this entry is one TCR beta chain. The antigen remains unidentified. Sequencing was performed with immunoSEQ multiplex PCR; in TCRdb, only in-frame clones are kept and a portion is missing. The data hold 2 million or so clones, with roughly 95% observed a single time. This CDR3 region has 13 residues. This sample is drawn from a study of shared clonotypes between healthy human individuals. Notes on the study in general: The low donor count limited represented genetic and exposure-history diversity. Clonotype sharing levels among donors were expected to vary with sequencing depth.

Naive CD8 cells were CD45RO-negative, positively selected for CCR7, excluding terminally differentiated effector memory CD45RA+ cells. Sequencing input: naive CD8+ T cells sorted from blood. The clonotype was recovered from a man aged 18 to 35 in good health. This chain connects TRBV21-1 to TRBJ2-7; TRBD2 was called by the table and not checked on the DNA. TRBV21-1 is a pseudogene locus. The DNA for the CDR3 is TGTGCCGACTCCCCAAATCAAGACTACGAGCAGTACTTC. Protein: CADSPNQDYEQYF.